These 26 T cell receptor beta chains were sequenced from one sample in a study of shared clonotypes between healthy human individuals. Only in-frame clones appear in the TCRdb table, and some are missing; sequencing was by immunoSEQ multiplex PCR. The sample shows about 1.1 million clones, about 80% of them seen only once. Source material: memory CD4+ T cells from PBMCs. Subset specified: CD45RA-negative fraction. The receptors stem from a man aged 18 to 29 in good health. Some clones in this sample may be carry-over from other donors' samples.

The rearrangement joins TRBV15 to TRBJ2-1, with D maybe TRBD2 (5 bases). Germline V lookup: CDR1 LNHNV, CDR2 YYDKDF (reference sequence). V was shortened by 0 bases and J by 8 bases, with 8 bases between the two germline ends. This CDR3 is 13 amino acids long. CDR3 nucleotides: TGTGCCACCAGCAGAGATGCGGGTGATGAGCAGTTCTTC. Protein sequence: CATSRDAGDEQFF.

This chain joins TRBV2 and TRBJ1-1; D unclear. CDR3 length: 14 residues. CDR1 is SNHLY, CDR2 FYNNEI, per germline. Deletions cut 1 base from V and 0 bases from J, with 6 bases between. Written as DNA, the CDR3 is TGTGCCAGCAGTGAAGGGACGTTGAACACTGAAGCTTTCTTT. Translation gives CASSEGTLNTEAFF.

This clone was observed at least ten times. This chain connects TRBV28 to TRBJ2-5; no definite D call. The ends were cut back, 9 bases at V and 1 base at J, with 9 bases in the middle. The germline CDR1 and CDR2 sequences are MDHEN and SYDVKM. The CDR3 spans 12 residues. CDR3 sequence reads: CASATPQETQYF. The CDR3 bases are TGTGCCAGTGCCACTCCCCAAGAGACCCAGTACTTC.

V is TRBV19 and J is TRBJ2-5; TRBD1 or TRBD2 may be the D gene (5 bases each). The CDR3 sequence is 16 residues long. CDR1 and CDR2 from the germline V gene are LNHDA and SQIVND (reference sequence). Trimming took off 7 bases at V and 5 bases at J, with 23 bases between the two ends. The CDR3 region has the DNA TGTGCCAGTAATGCCCCAGGGACCGTTCTTCCGGAGACCCAGTACTTC. This gives the protein CASNAPGTVLPETQYF.

In the case of this clone: The junction shows a germline mismatch at one end, possibly a read error. V and J are TRBV11-2 and TRBJ2-1; 10 nucleotides line up with TRBD1. Germline V lookup: CDR1 SGHAT, CDR2 FQNNGV. The CDR3 length is 13 residues. CDR3 bases: TGTGCCAGCAGCTCCCCTTCCGGGACAGGGGTGGTCTTC. This gives the protein CASSSPSGTGVVF.

The chain has TRBV7-3 and TRBJ2-7; 10 bases are a match to TRBD2. Germline V gene sequence: CDR1 SGHTA, CDR2 FQGTGA. This CDR3 spans 15 amino acids. The J segment lost 1 base and the V segment lost 5 bases, leaving 5 bases of the junction unmatched. The CDR3 DNA follows: TGTGCCAGCAGCGAAAGCGGGAGGGGATCCTACGAGCAGTACTTC. Translated, it gives CASSESGRGSYEQYF.

Many counts were recorded for this clone. V and J are TRBV7-2 and TRBJ1-6; unclear D gene. Germline assignment: CDR1 SGHTA and CDR2 FQGNSA. Trimming removed 1 base from V and 7 bases from J, with 8 bases in between. This CDR3 is 14 amino acids long. The DNA for the CDR3 is TGTGCCAGCAGCTTAGGACCACCCAATTCACCCCTCCACTTT. Translating gives CASSLGPPNSPLHF.

This clone was observed a few times. The genes are TRBV5-5 and TRBJ2-7; D gene unclear. V was trimmed by 4 bases and J by 2 bases, leaving 16 bases between them. CDR1 is SGHKS and CDR2 is YYEKEE in the germline V gene (reference sequence). The CDR3 sequence is 15 residues long. CDR3 loop: CASSPPPGLTYEQYF. The CDR3, as DNA: TGTGCCAGCAGCCCCCCTCCGGGCCTAACCTACGAGCAGTACTTC.

Remarks on this clone: A read error is likely here: a far larger clone is one base away. This specimen includes other DNA sequences encoding the same CDR3. The chain links TRBV4-3 to TRBJ1-5, with D possibly matching TRBD1 (6 bases). Trimming took off 0 bases at V and 0 bases at J, with 6 bases between the two ends. The V gene's germline CDR1 is LGHNA and CDR2 YSLEER. The CDR3 runs to 15 residues. CDR3 DNA: TGCGCCAGCAGCCAAGAGGGACATAGCAATCAGCCCCAGCATTTT. Its protein is CASSQEGHSNQPQHF.

The chain uses TRBV27 and TRBJ1-3; D is undetermined. This CDR3 spans 12 amino acids. Trimming stripped 8 bases from V and 3 bases from J, with 8 bases between. CDR1 and CDR2 (germline): MNHEY, SMNVEV (reference sequence). CDR3 sequence: CASGRIGNTIYF. The CDR3 region has the DNA TGTGCCAGCGGTCGCATTGGAAACACCATATATTTT.

Details on this clone: Relative to the germline gene, one junction end is altered; a read error may explain this. The chain combines TRBV29-1 with TRBJ1-2; TRBD1 aligns across 7 bases. Germline V CDR1 and CDR2: SQVTM, ANQGSEA. CDR3 length: 15 amino acids. The CDR3 protein is CSVEERGRIFYGYTF. CDR3 DNA: TGCAGTGTTGAAGAGAGGGGGCGGATATTCTATGGCTACACCTTC.

This clone occurred many times. The V gene is TRBV27, the J gene TRBJ1-2; D is possibly TRBD1 (6 bases). Between the trimmed V and J ends, which lost 5 bases and 14 bases, there was a span of 21 bases. Germline-derived CDR1 and CDR2 are MNHEY and SMNVEV (reference sequence). CDR3 length: 13 amino acids. The CDR3 coding sequence is TGTGCCAGCAGTCCAAATACCGGGACACGTAAGACCTTC. Protein sequence: CASSPNTGTRKTF.

The V gene is TRBV9, the J gene TRBJ2-6, with a tentative D call TRBD2 (6 bases). CDR3 length: 16 amino acids. The germline V gene encodes CDR1 SGDLS and CDR2 YYNGEE. V was pared by 0 bases and J by 4 bases, with 11 bases between. CDR3 bases: TGTGCCAGCAGCGTAGCCCCGGGGGTGGGGGCCAACGTCCTGACTTTC. It yields the protein CASSVAPGVGANVLTF.

This rearrangement joins TRBV7-6 to TRBJ1-1, with 7 bases aligning to TRBD1. The germline gives CDR1 SGHVS, CDR2 FNYEAQ. The CDR3 contains 14 residues. Unmatched junction bases numbered 2, after V lost 2 bases and J lost 2 bases. CDR3: CASSLYRGNTEAFF. In DNA form, the CDR3 reads TGTGCCAGCAGCTTATACAGGGGTAACACTGAAGCTTTCTTT.

The rearrangement uses TRBV18 and TRBJ2-5; 11 nucleotides match TRBD1. Germline V gene sequence: CDR1 KGHSH, CDR2 LQKENI. This CDR3 contains 16 residues. J lost 11 bases, V lost 0 bases, and 11 bases had no gene match. CDR3 region: CASSPPPGQGAREQYF. The CDR3 DNA reads as TGTGCCAGCTCACCACCCCCAGGACAGGGGGCGCGGGAGCAGTACTTC.

The chain employs TRBV5-1 and TRBJ2-2; 10 bases agree with TRBD1. The CDR3 is 16 residues long. V gave up 3 bases and J gave up 5 bases; unmatched junction bases: 7. Germline V lookup: CDR1 SGHRS, CDR2 YFSETQ. The CDR3 DNA is TGCGCCAGCAGCTGGAAGGGACAGGGGAGGACCGGGGAGCTGTTTTTT. Residues: CASSWKGQGRTGELFF.

Concerning this clone: Other DNA sequences in this specimen translate into the identical CDR3. J is TRBJ2-1 and V is TRBV5-1; no firm D call. Germline V CDR1 and CDR2: SGHRS, YFSETQ. The ends were cut back, 4 bases at V and 4 bases at J, with 9 bases in the middle. The CDR3 covers 13 residues. Written as DNA, the CDR3 is TGCGCCAGCAGCCTGGACGGGTACAATGAGCAGTTCTTC. This encodes CASSLDGYNEQFF.

This chain connects TRBV9 to TRBJ2-7, with D perhaps assigned TRBD1 or TRBD2 (5 bases each). Trimming shortened V by 4 bases and J by 2 bases, and 16 bases separated the two germline ends. Per the germline V gene, CDR1 is SGDLS and CDR2 is YYNGEE. The CDR3 is made up of 15 amino acids. CDR3 in amino acids: CASSTAPGLTYEQYF. The CDR3 nucleotides read TGTGCCAGCAGCACAGCTCCGGGGCTAACCTACGAGCAGTACTTC.

The rearrangement uses TRBV5-1 and TRBJ2-6; D gene uncertain. Trimming took 4 bases from V and 2 from J, leaving 10 bases between them. CDR3 size: 15 residues. Per germline, CDR1 SGHRS and CDR2 YFSETQ. DNA of the CDR3: TGCGCCAGCAGCCCTCAGCGCGCTGGGGCCAACGTCCTGACTTTC. Residues: CASSPQRAGANVLTF. The whole variable domain, filled in from reference TRBV5-1 and TRBJ2-6, reads KAGVTQTPRYLIKTRGQQVTLSCSPISGHRSVSWYQQTPGQGLQFLFEYFSETQRNKGNFPGRFSGRQFSNSRSEMNVSTLELGDSALYLCASSPQRAGANVLTFGAGSRLTVL.

V gene TRBV14 combines with J gene TRBJ2-7, with no clear D. This CDR3 region has 15 residues. The V end was cut by 1 base, the J end by 0 bases, with 10 bases between. Germline V gene lookup returns CDR1 SGHDN and CDR2 FVKESK. CDR3 nucleotides: TGTGCCAGCAGCCAAGGACACCTACCCTCCTACGAGCAGTACTTC. The encoded protein is CASSQGHLPSYEQYF.

The rearrangement links TRBV6-1 to TRBJ2-3; D remains unclear. V dropped 8 bases and J dropped 2 bases, with 17 bases sitting between them. Per the germline V gene, CDR1 is MNHNS and CDR2 is SASEGT. The CDR3 length is 15 residues. CDR3 loop: CASGSRGGTTDTQYF. CDR3 bases: TGTGCCAGCGGTTCAAGAGGCGGAACCACAGATACGCAGTATTTT.

The rearrangement links TRBV18 to TRBJ2-5; maybe TRBD1 (5 bases). The V and J ends lost 2 bases and 1 base respectively, with 11 bases between them. CDR1 KGHSH and CDR2 LQKENI come from the germline V gene. The CDR3 spans 15 residues. The CDR3 here is CASSPSGPPQETQYF. In DNA form, the CDR3 reads TGTGCCAGCTCACCATCAGGGCCCCCCCAAGAGACCCAGTACTTC.

The rearrangement uses TRBV14 and TRBJ2-7, with D possibly TRBD1 on 6 matching bases. Germline CDR1 and CDR2: SGHDN and FVKESK. V was pared by 0 bases and J by 9 bases, with 15 bases between. There are 14 residues in the CDR3. CDR3 sequence: CASSQDWQGSAQYF. The CDR3 region has the DNA TGTGCCAGCAGCCAAGATTGGCAGGGGTCTGCGCAGTACTTC. The variable domain in full, with the rest retrieved from reference TRBV14 and TRBJ2-7, is EAGVTQFPSHSVIEKGQTVTLRCDPISGHDNLYWYRRVMGKEIKFLLHFVKESKQDESGMPNNRFLAERTGGTYSTLKVQPAELEDSGVYFCASSQDWQGSAQYFGPGTRLTVT.

The chain has TRBV28 and TRBJ2-1, with 10 bases identical to TRBD2. V dropped 4 bases and J dropped 4; count of bases not matched to a gene: 4. Germline CDR1 is MDHEN and CDR2 is SYDVKM. This CDR3 has 15 amino acids. CDR3 loop: CASSSPSGSYNEQFF. In DNA form, the CDR3 reads TGTGCCAGCAGTTCCCCTAGCGGGAGTTACAATGAGCAGTTCTTC. Together with reference TRBV28 and TRBJ2-1, the CDR3 gives the full variable domain: DVKVTQSSRYLVKRTGEKVFLECVQDMDHENMFWYRQDPGLGLRLIYFSYDVKMKEKGDIPEGYSVSREKKERFSLILESASTNQTSMYLCASSSPSGSYNEQFFGPGTRLTVL.

V is TRBV18 and J is TRBJ2-7; 7 bases map to TRBD1. Germline V gene data show CDR1 as KGHSH and CDR2 as LQKENI. Trimming at V came to 6 bases and at J to 0 bases, leaving 8 bases not matched to a gene. The CDR3 sequence is 15 residues long. The CDR3 DNA reads as TGTGCCAGCTCCCCCCCGGGACAGAGCTCCTACGAGCAGTACTTC. As protein: CASSPPGQSSYEQYF.

This sequence joins TRBV2 and TRBJ1-5; maybe TRBD1 (5 bases). The CDR3 is made up of 14 amino acids. Germline assignment: CDR1 SNHLY and CDR2 FYNNEI. Trimming cost V 6 bases and J 5 bases, with 14 bases left between them. CDR3 region: CASSAGFGDQPQHF. CDR3 nucleotides: TGTGCCAGCAGCGCAGGGTTTGGGGATCAGCCCCAGCATTTT. The full variable domain, in which reference TRBV2 and TRBJ1-5 provide the parts outside the CDR3, is EPEVTQTPSHQVTQMGQEVILRCVPISNHLYFYWYRQILGQKVEFLVSFYNNEISEKSEIFDDQFSVERPDGSNFTLKIRSTKLEDSAMYFCASSAGFGDQPQHFGDGTRLSIL.